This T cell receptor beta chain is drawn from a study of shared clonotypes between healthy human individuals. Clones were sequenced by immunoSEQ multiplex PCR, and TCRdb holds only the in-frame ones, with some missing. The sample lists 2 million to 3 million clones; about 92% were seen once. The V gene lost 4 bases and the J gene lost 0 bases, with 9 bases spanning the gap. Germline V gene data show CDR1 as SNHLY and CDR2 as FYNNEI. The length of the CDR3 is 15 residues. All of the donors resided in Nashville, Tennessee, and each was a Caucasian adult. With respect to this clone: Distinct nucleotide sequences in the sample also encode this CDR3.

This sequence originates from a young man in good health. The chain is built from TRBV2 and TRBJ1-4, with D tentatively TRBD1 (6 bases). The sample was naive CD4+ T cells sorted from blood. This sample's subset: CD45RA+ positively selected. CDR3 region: CASSGQAATNEKLFF. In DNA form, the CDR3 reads TGTGCCAGCAGTGGACAGGCTGCAACTAATGAAAAACTGTTTTTT. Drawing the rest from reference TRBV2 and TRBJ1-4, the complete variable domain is EPEVTQTPSHQVTQMGQEVILRCVPISNHLYFYWYRQILGQKVEFLVSFYNNEISEKSEIFDDQFSVERPDGSNFTLKIRSTKLEDSAMYFCASSGQAATNEKLFFGSGTQLSVL.